The source of this T cell receptor (beta chain) is a study of neurological immune-mediated disorders. Trimming left V 6 bases short and J 1 base short, with 16 bases between. This CDR3 region has 16 residues. In germline, CDR1 is DFQATT, CDR2 SNEGSKA (reference sequence). Each TCR transcript was tagged with a 10-nucleotide random UMI during 5'RACE. TCRdb re-analysed the 5' RACE reads in MiXCR, keeping a single row per CDR3 protein. The sample lists tens of thousands of distinct CDR3 sequences, around a tenth seen once, with roughly 7% in the top ten. This clonotype appeared many times. Its antigen is not known. Overall study findings and caveats: There were no CDR3 amino acid sequences shared by expanded clones across subjects, a result suggesting private repertoires in all groups.

Sample: PBMCs. The J gene is TRBJ2-6, the V gene TRBV20-1, with D possibly TRBD2 on 6 matching bases. The origin of this receptor is a woman in her thirties with HTLV-1-associated myelopathy (HAM/TSP). The CDR3 region has the DNA TGCAGTGCGGGGGACTCGGGCATATCTGGGGCCAACGTCCTGACTTTC. It specifies CSAGDSGISGANVLTF.